The table lists the clone carrying this TCR beta chain with a few counts. Its antigen is unknown. Extraction of RNA preceded its reverse transcription into cDNA, which served as the sequencing template. TCRdb keeps only in-frame clones here, not all; method: immunoSEQ multiplex PCR. The table includes around 61,000 clones, about 45% detected once. This entry comes from a study of CD8+ T cells in alopecia areata. Whole-study findings and limits: The study found higher clonality in lesional than normal scalp, especially in alopecia totalis/universalis.

Specimens obtained from alopecia areata patients comprised lesional scalp punch biopsies and peripheral blood. The CDR3 covers 14 residues. J was trimmed by 4 bases and V by 7 bases; bases with no gene match: 6. Germline V CDR1 and CDR2: MNHEY, SVGAGI. This chain links TRBV6-5 with TRBJ2-2; 7 bases align to TRBD2. The sequence came from a human donor with alopecia areata. The material was CD8+ T cells sorted from blood, obtained at week 0. The CDR3 sequence: CASTAGVVTGELFF. CDR3 DNA sequence: TGTGCCAGCACGGCGGGAGTGGTCACCGGGGAGCTGTTTTTT.